The T cell receptor beta chain under discussion was sequenced for a study of a mutant IDH1 vaccine in newly diagnosed glioma. The CDR3 is made up of 14 amino acids. The germline V and J ends were trimmed by 5 bases and 2 bases, with 13 bases remaining between them. Germline CDR1 SEHNR, CDR2 FQNEAQ (reference sequence). Generated by immunoSEQ multiplex PCR, the TCRdb table keeps only in-frame clones and is missing some. This repertoire shows fewer than 70,000 clones, roughly 86% found once; its top ten account for approximately 2%. Sample time point: week 35, safety follow-up. Doses comprised 300 ug of mutant IDH1 20-mer peptide each, plus topical imiquimod. This clone was seen just once. Its antigen is as yet unknown.

The chain joins TRBV7-9 to TRBJ2-7, with D perhaps TRBD1 or TRBD2 (5 bases each). The TCR was taken from a man aged 25-40 years with glioma. Sample: PBMCs, taken from a glioma patient whose treatment included an IDH1 peptide vaccine. The CDR3 nucleotides are TGTGCCAGCAGCCAAGGGACGGCAACCTACGAGCAGTACTTC. Translating gives CASSQGTATYEQYF.